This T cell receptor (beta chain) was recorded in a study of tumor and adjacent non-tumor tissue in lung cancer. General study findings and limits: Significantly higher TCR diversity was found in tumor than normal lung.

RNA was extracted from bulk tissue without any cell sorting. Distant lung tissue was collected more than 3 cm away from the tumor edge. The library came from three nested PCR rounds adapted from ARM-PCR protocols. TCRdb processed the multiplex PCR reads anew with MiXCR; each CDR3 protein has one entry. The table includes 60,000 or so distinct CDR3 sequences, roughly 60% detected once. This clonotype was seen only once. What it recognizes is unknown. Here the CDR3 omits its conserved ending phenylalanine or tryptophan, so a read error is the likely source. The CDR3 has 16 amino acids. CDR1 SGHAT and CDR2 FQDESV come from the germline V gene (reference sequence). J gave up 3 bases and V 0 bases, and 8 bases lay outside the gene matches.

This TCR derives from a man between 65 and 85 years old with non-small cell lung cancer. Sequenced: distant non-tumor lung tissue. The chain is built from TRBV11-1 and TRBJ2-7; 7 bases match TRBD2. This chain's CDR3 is CASSLARLADFYEQYS. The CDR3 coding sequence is TGTGCCAGCAGCTTAGCGCGGCTAGCGGACTTCTACGAGCAGTACTCT.